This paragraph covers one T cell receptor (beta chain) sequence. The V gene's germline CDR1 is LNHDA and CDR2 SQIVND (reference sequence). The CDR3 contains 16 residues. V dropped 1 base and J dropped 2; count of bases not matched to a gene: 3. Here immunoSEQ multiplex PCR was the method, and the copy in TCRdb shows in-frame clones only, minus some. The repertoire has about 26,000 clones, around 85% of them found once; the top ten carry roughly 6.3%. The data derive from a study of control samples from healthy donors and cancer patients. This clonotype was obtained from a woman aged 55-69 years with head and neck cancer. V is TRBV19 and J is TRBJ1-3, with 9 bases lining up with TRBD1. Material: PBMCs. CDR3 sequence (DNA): TGTGCCAGTAGTATAGCCGGGACAGGGCCTGGAAACACCATATATTTT. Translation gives CASSIAGTGPGNTIYF.